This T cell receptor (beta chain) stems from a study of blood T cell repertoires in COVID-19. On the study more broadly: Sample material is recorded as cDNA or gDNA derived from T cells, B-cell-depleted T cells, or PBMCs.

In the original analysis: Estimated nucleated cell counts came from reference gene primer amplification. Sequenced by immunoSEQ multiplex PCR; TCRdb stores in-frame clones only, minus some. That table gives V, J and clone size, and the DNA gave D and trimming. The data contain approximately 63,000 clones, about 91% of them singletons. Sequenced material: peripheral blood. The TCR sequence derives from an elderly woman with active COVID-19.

The CDR3 DNA follows: TGCGCCAGCAGCTTCGGATTTCCGGGACAGGTCATGAACACTGAAGCTTTCTTT. As protein: CASSFGFPGQVMNTEAFF. V gene TRBV5-1 combines with J gene TRBJ1-1, with TRBD1 matching over 8 bases. After removal of 2 bases from V and 0 bases from J, the junction contained 12 bases not matched to a gene. The length of the CDR3 is 18 residues. Looked up from germline, CDR1 is SGHRS and CDR2 is YFSETQ. Filled out from reference TRBV5-1 and TRBJ1-1, the complete variable domain reads KAGVTQTPRYLIKTRGQQVTLSCSPISGHRSVSWYQQTPGQGLQFLFEYFSETQRNKGNFPGRFSGRQFSNSRSEMNVSTLELGDSALYLCASSFGFPGQVMNTEAFFGQGTRLTVV.